The 5 T cell receptor beta chains in this list originate from one sample, sequenced in a study of shared clonotypes between healthy human individuals. Using immunoSEQ multiplex PCR, the repertoire was profiled, and TCRdb retains in-frame clones only, with some absent. The profile shows some 630,000 clones, 96% of them singletons. As defined, naive CD8 cells were CD45RO-negative and positively selected for CCR7, with terminally differentiated effector memory CD45RA+ cells excluded. The material sequenced was naive CD8+ T cells sorted from blood. These TCRs come from a woman aged 30 to 39 in good health.

The chain links TRBV11-2 to TRBJ1-2; 12 bases map to TRBD1. Germline lookup yields CDR1 SGHAT and CDR2 FQNNGV. The CDR3 is made up of 16 amino acids. J was trimmed by 7 bases and V by 1 base; bases with no gene match: 7. This chain's CDR3 is CASSLVLGDRGPGYTF. In DNA form, the CDR3 reads TGTGCCAGCAGCTTAGTTTTAGGGGACAGGGGGCCTGGCTACACCTTC.

The chain employs TRBV7-9 and TRBJ2-7; D possibly corresponds to TRBD1 (6 bases). The V end was cut by 4 bases, the J end by 6 bases, with 16 bases between. Per the germline V gene, CDR1 is SEHNR and CDR2 is FQNEAQ (reference sequence). The CDR3 consists of 14 residues. This chain's CDR3 is CASSSRDMAIEQYF. The CDR3 nucleotides are TGTGCCAGCAGCTCCCGGGACATGGCAATCGAGCAGTACTTC.

The chain joins TRBV6-6 to TRBJ2-7; 8 positions agree with TRBD2. This CDR3 has 15 amino acids. Unmatched junction bases numbered 11, after V lost 6 bases and J lost 4 bases. Germline CDR1 is MNHNY and CDR2 is SVGAGI (reference sequence). The CDR3 DNA reads as TGTGCCAGCAGAACACGGGAGGGGGAGTCGTACGAGCAGTACTTC. Amino acid sequence: CASRTREGESYEQYF.

The V gene is TRBV6-5, the J gene TRBJ1-2; 7 positions agree with TRBD1. The ends lost 4 bases at V and 8 bases at J; junction bases unmatched: 13. Germline assignment: CDR1 MNHEY and CDR2 SVGAGI. The CDR3 is 15 residues long. In nucleotides, the CDR3 is TGTGCCAGCAGTTCCTTATACAGGGGAGATGAAGGCTACACCTTC. The encoded protein is CASSSLYRGDEGYTF.

This clone was observed a handful of times. V is TRBV19 and J is TRBJ2-3; TRBD1 or TRBD2 may be the D gene (5 bases each). V lost 4 bases and J lost 2, with 16 bases in between. The CDR3 contains 16 residues. The germline V gene has CDR1 LNHDA and CDR2 SQIVND (reference sequence). CDR3 bases: TGTGCCAGTAGTACTAGGGACCTCTCCCTCACAGATACGCAGTATTTT. As protein: CASSTRDLSLTDTQYF.